Shown below are 6 T cell receptor beta chains from a single sample sequenced in a study of cytomegalovirus exposure and HLA in healthy donors. It was with 60 Vbeta and 13 Jbeta primers that the PCR ran. Profiling relied on immunoSEQ multiplex PCR, and the TCRdb table lists in-frame clones only, not all of them. The table lists about 130,000 clones, about 73% of them singletons. Source material: PBMCs. The receptors stem from a woman aged 45-65 years in good health and CMV-seropositive.

This clone occurred a few times. The chain combines TRBV19 with TRBJ1-1, with D hard to call. The CDR3 extends over 18 amino acids. V was shortened by 5 bases and J by 7 bases, with 29 bases between the two germline ends. Germline lookup yields CDR1 LNHDA and CDR2 SQIVND (reference sequence). CDR3 nucleotide sequence: TGTGCCAGTAGTGTCGCCTCACCAAGCGGGCGTCGGGCAGGTGAAGCTTTCTTT. Encoded protein: CASSVASPSGRRAGEAFF.

This clone appeared a single time. The chain carries TRBV5-4 and TRBJ1-1; 9 positions agree with TRBD1. This CDR3 spans 13 amino acids. Germline CDR1 reads SGHNT; CDR2 reads YYREEE (reference sequence). J lost 0 bases, V lost 10 bases, and 4 bases had no gene match. DNA for the CDR3: TGTGCCGGAGGGACAGGGATGAACACTGAAGCTTTCTTT. Its translation is CAGGTGMNTEAFF.

The gene calls are TRBV9 and TRBJ2-1; 7 bases are shared with TRBD1. In germline, CDR1 is SGDLS, CDR2 YYNGEE. V shed 5 bases and J 2 bases; nucleotides not matched to a gene: 7. The CDR3 length is 15 residues. DNA of the CDR3: TGTGCCAGCAGAAGACCGGGACAGACCTACAATGAGCAGTTCTTC. Translation gives CASRRPGQTYNEQFF.

CDR3 residues: CASSRTQGIYEQYF. DNA for the CDR3: TGTGCCAGCAGTCGTACTCAGGGAATCTACGAGCAGTACTTC. The chain links TRBV6-6 to TRBJ2-7; perhaps TRBD1 as D (5 bases). V lost 5 bases, J lost 3 bases, and 14 bases lay in between. Per germline, CDR1 MNHNY and CDR2 SVGAGI (reference sequence). The CDR3 has 14 amino acids.

V is TRBV4-2 and J is TRBJ2-2, with 9 bases matching TRBD2. Unmatched junction bases numbered 10, after V lost 1 base and J lost 7 bases. Germline CDR1 is LGHNA and CDR2 is YNFKEQ. The CDR3 has 17 residues. The CDR3 coding sequence is TGTGCCAGCAGCCAAGGCGTTAGCGGGGGCTCAGGCGGGGAGCTGTTTTTT. Encoded protein: CASSQGVSGGSGGELFF.

This clone came up once. The chain is built from TRBV5-1 and TRBJ2-2; D may be TRBD1 (5 bases). V lost 0 bases and J lost 3, with 9 bases in between. The germline V gene has CDR1 SGHRS and CDR2 YFSETQ. This CDR3 region has 15 residues. The CDR3 spells CASSLGGPDTGELFF. The CDR3 nucleotides read TGCGCCAGCAGCTTGGGGGGCCCGGACACCGGGGAGCTGTTTTTT.